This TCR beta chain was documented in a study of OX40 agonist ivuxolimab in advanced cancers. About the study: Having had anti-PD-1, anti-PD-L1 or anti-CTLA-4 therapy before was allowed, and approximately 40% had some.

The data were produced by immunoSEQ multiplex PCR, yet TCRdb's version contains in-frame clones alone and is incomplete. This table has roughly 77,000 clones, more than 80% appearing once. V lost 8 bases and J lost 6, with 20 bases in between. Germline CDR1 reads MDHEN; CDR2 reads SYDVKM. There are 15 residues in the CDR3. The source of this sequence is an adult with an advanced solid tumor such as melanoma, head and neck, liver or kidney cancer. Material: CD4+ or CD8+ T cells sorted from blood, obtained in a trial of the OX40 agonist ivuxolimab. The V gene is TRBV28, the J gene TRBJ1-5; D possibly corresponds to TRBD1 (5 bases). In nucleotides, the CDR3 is TGTGCCAGCTCCAAAGCCCGGGGGTATGGTCAGCCCCAGCATTTT. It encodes CASSKARGYGQPQHF.